The TCR beta chain under discussion was sequenced for a study of identical twins. Study results and caveats: The study reached conclusions through statistical analysis that was cross-sectional, not following the same donors.

The cDNA had a unique molecular identifier and a template-switch universal primer site. TCRdb ran MiXCR on the 5' RACE reads and lists one entry per CDR3 protein. The sample contains about 890,000 distinct CDR3 sequences, roughly an eighth of which appear only once. A word on this clonotype: Its specificity is not known.

This CDR3 contains 16 residues. Germline trimming cut 6 bases from V and 5 bases from J; bases unmatched to any gene: 12. In germline, CDR1 is MDHEN, CDR2 SYDVKM. These sequences were also reported in another study, on yellow fever vaccine responses in identical twins.

This clonotype was sampled from a woman aged 18-29 years in good health. The sequenced sample consisted of PBMCs. J is TRBJ2-1 and V is TRBV28, with 8 positions matching TRBD2. The CDR3 loop is CASRPLAGRTDNEQFF. DNA of the CDR3: TGTGCCAGCAGACCCCTAGCGGGTCGTACTGACAATGAGCAGTTCTTC.